Below, 19 T cell receptor beta chains from the same sample are listed, as sequenced in a study of blood T cell repertoires in COVID-19 (dated by TCRdb to 2018 to 2020). The method behind the library was the immunoSEQ multiplex PCR assay. Held by TCRdb, this immuneACCESS table contains in-frame sequences only and omits some clones. Under half of the omission traces to an unresolved V gene where checked; the cause of the rest is unknown. The sample profile shows about 270,000 clones; about four fifths of them were found once. More than 8% of the sample goes to the ten largest clones. Sequences were obtained from peripheral blood. Receptors were obtained from a woman aged 50 to 60 who had recovered from COVID-19.

The chain couples TRBV7-9 to TRBJ1-1; D gene unclear. The CDR3 extends over 13 amino acids. In germline, CDR1 is SEHNR, CDR2 FQNEAQ (reference sequence). Trimming stripped 5 bases from V and 1 base from J, with 8 bases between. The CDR3 reads CASSPQENTEAFF. The CDR3 DNA sequence: TGTGCCAGCAGCCCCCAGGAGAACACTGAAGCTTTCTTT.

The CDR3 DNA follows: TGTGCCAGCAGCCGCGGACAGGGGTGGTCACCCCTCCACTTT. This sequence encodes CASSRGQGWSPLHF. J is TRBJ1-6 and V is TRBV11-2; 9 nucleotides align to TRBD1. The junction had 6 bases not matched to a gene; V was cut back by 5 bases and J by 10 bases. CDR1 and CDR2 (germline): SGHAT, FQNNGV. The CDR3 is 14 residues long. The whole variable domain, filled in from reference TRBV11-2 and TRBJ1-6, reads EAGVAQSPRYKIIEKRQSVAFWCNPISGHATLYWYQQILGQGPKLLIQFQNNGVVDDSQLPKDRFSAERLKGVDSTLKIQPAKLEDSAVYLCASSRGQGWSPLHFGNGTRLTVT.

V gene TRBV2 combines with J gene TRBJ2-7, with D maybe TRBD1 (5 bases). The germline V gene has CDR1 SNHLY and CDR2 FYNNEI. V was clipped by 5 bases and J by 6 bases, with 8 bases between them. The CDR3 is 11 amino acids. CDR3 coding DNA: TGTGCCAGCAGTACAGGACCCGAGCAGTACTTC. It yields the protein CASSTGPEQYF.

The chain couples TRBV18 to TRBJ2-7; 8 bases are shared with TRBD2. Germline V gene lookup returns CDR1 KGHSH and CDR2 LQKENI. V was clipped by 3 bases and J by 5 bases; unmatched bases: 9. This CDR3 region has 15 residues. CDR3 sequence reads: CASSPPGTSINEQYF. CDR3 DNA: TGTGCCAGCTCACCCCCCGGGACTAGTATAAACGAGCAGTACTTC.

This sequence joins TRBV4-1 and TRBJ2-2; no clear D gene. Trimming pared 1 base from V and 3 bases from J, leaving 9 bases between. The V gene's germline CDR1 is MGHRA and CDR2 YSYEKL. The CDR3 runs to 15 residues. The CDR3 is CASSQGQVDTGELFF. DNA for the CDR3: TGCGCCAGCAGCCAAGGGCAGGTTGACACCGGGGAGCTGTTTTTT.

V usage is TRBV5-7 and J usage is TRBJ1-5, with D maybe TRBD1 (5 bases). TRBV5-7 is an ORF for which the function is uncertain. The CDR3 is 16 residues long. Trimming shortened V by 5 bases and J by 6 bases, and 21 bases separated the two germline ends. The CDR3 DNA follows: TGTGCCAGCAGACCGTGCCCCGGGCAGGGCGGTCAGCCCCAGCATTTT. Translating gives CASRPCPGQGGQPQHF.

This clone was seen once. The rearrangement uses TRBV6-6 and TRBJ2-1; D is perhaps TRBD1 (8 bases). Germline V CDR1 and CDR2: MNHNY, SVGAGI (reference sequence). V dropped 5 bases and J dropped 5 bases, with 25 bases sitting between them. The CDR3 covers 18 residues. CDR3 loop: CASSPWGRVTGGHNEQFF. The CDR3 nucleotides are TGTGCCAGCAGTCCTTGGGGGAGGGTTACAGGGGGGCACAATGAGCAGTTCTTC.

This clone appeared a single time. The V gene is TRBV5-6, the J gene TRBJ2-2, with 7 bases that match TRBD2. This CDR3 has 15 residues. Germline V gene sequence: CDR1 SGHDT, CDR2 YYEEEE. With V trimmed by 4 bases and J by 2 bases, 5 bases remained unmatched. This CDR3 is CASSAGTTNTGELFF. CDR3 DNA: TGTGCCAGCAGCGCCGGGACTACTAACACCGGGGAGCTGTTTTTT.

This clone was observed a few times. The chain joins TRBV2 to TRBJ2-6; 12 bases line up with TRBD1. The germline gives CDR1 SNHLY, CDR2 FYNNEI. The trim removed 6 bases at V and 10 bases at J, leaving 7 bases unmatched. This CDR3 has 15 amino acids. The CDR3 DNA follows: TGTGCCAGCAGGGGACAGGGGGCAGGGGGAAACGTCCTGACTTTC. Its protein is CASRGQGAGGNVLTF.

This clone was observed a single time. The chain combines TRBV5-6 with TRBJ2-7, with 8 bases fitting TRBD1. This CDR3 comprises 14 residues. The V gene's germline CDR1 is SGHDT and CDR2 YYEEEE. The ends lost 3 bases at V and 3 bases at J; junction bases unmatched: 5. The CDR3, as DNA: TGTGCCAGCAGCTGGAGACAGGGGCGCTACGAGCAGTACTTC. Encoded protein: CASSWRQGRYEQYF.

The V gene is TRBV2, the J gene TRBJ2-6; perhaps TRBD1 as D (5 bases). Germline V gene lookup returns CDR1 SNHLY and CDR2 FYNNEI. This CDR3 region has 14 residues. Trimming removed 7 bases at V and 4 bases at J, with 11 bases between. The chain's CDR3 is CASTQAPGANVLTF. Here the CDR3 DNA reads TGTGCCAGCACACAGGCCCCGGGGGCCAACGTCCTGACTTTC.

This clone has a single count. The rearrangement joins TRBV7-2 to TRBJ2-5, with D unresolved. Trimming pared 2 bases from V and 4 bases from J, leaving 14 bases between. The CDR3 extends over 15 amino acids. Germline CDR1 and CDR2: SGHTA and FQGNSA. CDR3 residues: CASSLRRSVGETQYF. In DNA form, the CDR3 reads TGTGCCAGCAGCTTAAGGCGGAGTGTGGGAGAGACCCAGTACTTC.

The rearrangement links TRBV5-4 to TRBJ2-1; D might be TRBD2 (6 bases). This CDR3 region has 17 residues. Germline CDR1 reads SGHNT; CDR2 reads YYREEE (reference sequence). V lost 4 bases to trimming and J lost 8 bases, with 25 bases between them. The CDR3 spells CASSAPGAPTEPHEQFF. The DNA of the CDR3 is TGTGCCAGCAGCGCACCGGGAGCCCCAACTGAGCCCCATGAGCAGTTCTTC.

The chain employs TRBV4-2 and TRBJ2-5, with a weak D call TRBD2 (6 bases). Trimming took off 1 base at V and 4 bases at J, with 16 bases between the two ends. The germline CDR1 and CDR2 sequences are LGHNA and YNFKEQ. This CDR3 has 16 residues. The chain's CDR3 is CASSQVFGGAGETQYF. CDR3 sequence (DNA): TGTGCCAGCAGCCAAGTGTTCGGGGGAGCGGGAGAGACCCAGTACTTC.

The chain couples TRBV2 to TRBJ1-2, with a possible D match to TRBD1 (6 bases). The CDR3 runs 13 residues. Between the trimmed V and J ends, which lost 6 bases and 8 bases, there was a span of 16 bases. In germline, CDR1 is SNHLY, CDR2 FYNNEI. CDR3 nucleotide sequence: TGTGCCAGCAGAGCCGGGGGGCTTGGAGGCTACACCTTC. It yields the protein CASRAGGLGGYTF. Combining the CDR3 with reference TRBV2 and TRBJ1-2 gives the whole variable domain EPEVTQTPSHQVTQMGQEVILRCVPISNHLYFYWYRQILGQKVEFLVSFYNNEISEKSEIFDDQFSVERPDGSNFTLKIRSTKLEDSAMYFCASRAGGLGGYTFGSGTRLTVV.

This chain joins TRBV5-1 and TRBJ1-1; TRBD1 agrees at 11 bases. This CDR3 is built from 15 residues. V was clipped by 0 bases and J by 4 bases; unmatched bases: 2. CDR1 is SGHRS and CDR2 is YFSETQ in the germline V gene. In DNA form, the CDR3 reads TGCGCCAGCAGCTTGGTGGGACAGGGGGGCACTGAAGCTTTCTTT. Protein: CASSLVGQGGTEAFF.

The chain is built from TRBV5-6 and TRBJ1-5; the D is unclear. The length of the CDR3 is 14 residues. The germline CDR1 and CDR2 sequences are SGHDT and YYEEEE. The V end lost 0 bases, the J end lost 8 bases, and 12 bases lay between the germline ends. CDR3 amino acids: CASSLGRGGEPQHF. The CDR3 DNA is TGTGCCAGCAGCTTGGGTCGGGGAGGAGAGCCCCAGCATTTT.

The chain links TRBV6-2 or TRBV6-3 to TRBJ2-3; TRBD2 aligns across 8 bases. Germline CDR1 and CDR2: MNHEY and SVGEGT. This CDR3 is built from 17 residues. V gave up 0 bases and J gave up 3 bases; unmatched junction bases: 8. The CDR3 DNA reads TGTGCCAGCAGTTACTCAAGGAAAGCGGGAGTTACAGATACGCAGTATTTT. Translation: CASSYSRKAGVTDTQYF.

DNA for the CDR3: TGTGCCAGCAGCAATTGCGGGGGATTCACAGATACGCAGTATTTT. Amino acid sequence: CASSNCGGFTDTQYF. The V and J genes are TRBV21-1 and TRBJ2-3; the table's D call TRBD2 went unverified against the DNA. TRBV21-1 counts as a pseudogene. This CDR3 spans 15 amino acids.